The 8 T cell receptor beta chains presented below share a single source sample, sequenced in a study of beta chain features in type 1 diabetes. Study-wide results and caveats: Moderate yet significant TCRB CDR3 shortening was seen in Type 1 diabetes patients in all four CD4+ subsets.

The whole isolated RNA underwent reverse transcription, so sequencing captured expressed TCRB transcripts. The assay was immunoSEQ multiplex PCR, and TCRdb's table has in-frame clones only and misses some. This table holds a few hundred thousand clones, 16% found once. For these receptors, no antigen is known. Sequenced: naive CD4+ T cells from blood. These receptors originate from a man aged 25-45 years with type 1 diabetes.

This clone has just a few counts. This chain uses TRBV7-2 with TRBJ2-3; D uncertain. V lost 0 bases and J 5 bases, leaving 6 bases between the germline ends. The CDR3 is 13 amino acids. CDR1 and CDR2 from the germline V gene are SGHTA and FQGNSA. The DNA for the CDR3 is TGTGCCAGCAGCTTAGCGGTGGGAGATACGCAGTATTTT. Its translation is CASSLAVGDTQYF.

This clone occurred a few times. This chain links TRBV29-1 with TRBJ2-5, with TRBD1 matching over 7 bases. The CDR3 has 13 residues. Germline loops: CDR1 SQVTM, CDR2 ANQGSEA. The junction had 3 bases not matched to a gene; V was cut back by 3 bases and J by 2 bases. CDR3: CSVDGTAQETQYF. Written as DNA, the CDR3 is TGCAGCGTTGATGGGACAGCGCAAGAGACCCAGTACTTC.

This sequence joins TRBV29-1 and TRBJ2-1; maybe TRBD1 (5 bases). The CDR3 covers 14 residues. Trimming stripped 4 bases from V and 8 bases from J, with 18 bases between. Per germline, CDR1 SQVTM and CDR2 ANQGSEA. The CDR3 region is CSVAPGLIRDEQFF. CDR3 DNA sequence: TGCAGCGTTGCTCCAGGGCTTATCCGGGATGAGCAGTTCTTC.

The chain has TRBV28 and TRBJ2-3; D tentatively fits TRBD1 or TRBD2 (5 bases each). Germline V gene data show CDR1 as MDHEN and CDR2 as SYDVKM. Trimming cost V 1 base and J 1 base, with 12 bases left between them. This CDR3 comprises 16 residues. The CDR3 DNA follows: TGTGCCAGCAGTTTATCGGGGCTTTCGCGCACAGATACGCAGTATTTT. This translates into CASSLSGLSRTDTQYF.

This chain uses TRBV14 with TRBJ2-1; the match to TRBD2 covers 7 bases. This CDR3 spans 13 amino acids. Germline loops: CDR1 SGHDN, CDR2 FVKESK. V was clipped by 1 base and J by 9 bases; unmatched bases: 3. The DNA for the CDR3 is TGTGCCAGCAGCCAAGTGGGACTATCTGAGCAGTTCTTC. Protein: CASSQVGLSEQFF.

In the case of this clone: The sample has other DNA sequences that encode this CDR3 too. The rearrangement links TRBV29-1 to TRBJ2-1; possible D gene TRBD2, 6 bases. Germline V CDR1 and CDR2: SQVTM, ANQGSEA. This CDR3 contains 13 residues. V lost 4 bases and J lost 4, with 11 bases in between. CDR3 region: CSVVAGGYNEQFF. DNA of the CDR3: TGCAGCGTTGTAGCAGGAGGGTACAATGAGCAGTTCTTC.

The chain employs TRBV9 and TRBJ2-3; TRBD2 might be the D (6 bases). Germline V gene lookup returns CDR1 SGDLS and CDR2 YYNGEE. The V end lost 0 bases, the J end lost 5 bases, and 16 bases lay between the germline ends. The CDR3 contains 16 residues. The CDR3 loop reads CASSVAGGTQGDTQYF. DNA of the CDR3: TGTGCCAGCAGCGTAGCCGGCGGGACCCAAGGAGATACGCAGTATTTT.

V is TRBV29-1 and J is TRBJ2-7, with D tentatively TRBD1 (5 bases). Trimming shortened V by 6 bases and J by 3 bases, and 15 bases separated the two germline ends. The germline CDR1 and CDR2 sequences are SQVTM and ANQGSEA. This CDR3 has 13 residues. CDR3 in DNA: TGCAGCGTCCTCGGGCCAGGGATCTACGAGCAGTACTTC. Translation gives CSVLGPGIYEQYF.